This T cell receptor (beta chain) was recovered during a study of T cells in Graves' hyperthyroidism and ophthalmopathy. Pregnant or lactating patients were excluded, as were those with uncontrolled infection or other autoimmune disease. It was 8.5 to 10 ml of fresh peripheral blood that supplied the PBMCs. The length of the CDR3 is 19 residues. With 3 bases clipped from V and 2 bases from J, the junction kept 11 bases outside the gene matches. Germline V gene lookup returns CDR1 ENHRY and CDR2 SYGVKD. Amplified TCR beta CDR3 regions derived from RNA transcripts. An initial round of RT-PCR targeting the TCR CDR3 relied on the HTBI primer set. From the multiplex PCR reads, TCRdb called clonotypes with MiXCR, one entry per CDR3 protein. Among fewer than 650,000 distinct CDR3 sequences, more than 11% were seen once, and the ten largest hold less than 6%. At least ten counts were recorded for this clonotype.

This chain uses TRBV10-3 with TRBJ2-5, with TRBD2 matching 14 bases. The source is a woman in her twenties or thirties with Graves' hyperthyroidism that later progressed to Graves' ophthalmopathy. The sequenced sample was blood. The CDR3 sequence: CAISESVGTSGSRQETQYF. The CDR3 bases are TGTGCCATCAGTGAATCAGTTGGGACTAGCGGGAGTAGACAAGAGACCCAGTACTTC.